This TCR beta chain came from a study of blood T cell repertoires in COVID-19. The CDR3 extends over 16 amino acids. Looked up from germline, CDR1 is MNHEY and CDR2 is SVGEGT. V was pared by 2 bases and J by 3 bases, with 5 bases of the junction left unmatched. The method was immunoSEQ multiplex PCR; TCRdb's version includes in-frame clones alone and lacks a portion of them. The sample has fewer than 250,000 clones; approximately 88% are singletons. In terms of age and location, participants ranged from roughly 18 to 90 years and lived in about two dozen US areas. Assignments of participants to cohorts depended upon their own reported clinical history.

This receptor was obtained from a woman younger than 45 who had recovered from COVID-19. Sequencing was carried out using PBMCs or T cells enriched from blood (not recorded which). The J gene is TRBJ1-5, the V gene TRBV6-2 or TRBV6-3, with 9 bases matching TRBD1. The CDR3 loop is CASSYRGTGHNQPQHF. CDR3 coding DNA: TGTGCCAGCAGTTACCGTGGGACAGGGCACAATCAGCCCCAGCATTTT.